Below are 18 T cell receptor beta chains sequenced from a single sample in a study of blood T cells in healthy people across ages. Primers used in a second PCR of roughly 7 to 12 cycles were a sample-barcoded 5' primer and a J-beta primer mix. From the 5' RACE reads, TCRdb called clonotypes with MiXCR, one entry per CDR3 protein. The sample lists 2 million or so distinct CDR3 sequences, about 49% occurring once. The sequenced material came from blood. The receptors originated from a woman in her thirties or forties in good health.

The CDR3 here is CASSVTRRSYNEQYF. DNA for the CDR3: TGTGCCAGCTCCGTTACGCGGAGGTCCTACAATGAGCAGTACTTC. This chain joins TRBV28 and TRBJ2-1; D perhaps matches TRBD2 (5 bases). The last part of the DNA fits TRBJ2-7 better; the J call may be wrong. The CDR3 has 15 amino acids. Germline V gene sequence: CDR1 MDHEN, CDR2 SYDVKM.

This clonotype was found a few times. The V gene is TRBV4-3, the J gene TRBJ2-5; a weak D match, TRBD1 (5 bases). Trimming took 0 bases from V and 1 from J, leaving 9 bases between them. The CDR3 sequence is 15 residues long. Germline V lookup: CDR1 LGHNA, CDR2 YSLEER. CDR3 DNA: TGCGCCAGCAGCCAAGAAGGGGCAAGCCAAGAGACCCAGTACTTC. Translating gives CASSQEGASQETQYF.

CDR3 sequence: CSASSRQYNEQYF. CDR3 nucleotides: TGCAGTGCTAGCTCAAGACAGTACAATGAGCAGTACTTC. The V gene is TRBV20-1, the J gene TRBJ2-1, with a possible D match to TRBD1 (5 bases). Judging by the DNA end, TRBJ2-7 fits better; the J call may be wrong. The CDR3 contains 13 residues. Per germline, CDR1 DFQATT and CDR2 SNEGSKA (reference sequence).

This clonotype was seen a few times. The V gene is TRBV20-1, the J gene TRBJ2-5, with 7 bases aligning to TRBD1. The end of the DNA aligns better with TRBJ2-7, so the J call may be wrong. Germline CDR1 DFQATT, CDR2 SNEGSKA (reference sequence). The CDR3 sequence is 12 residues long. The CDR3 DNA reads TGCAGTGCTGGGGACAGTATTTACGAGCAGTACTTC. Amino acid sequence: CSAGDSIYEQYF.

This sequence joins TRBV27 and TRBJ2-1; a possible D gene is TRBD2 (6 bases). Looked up from germline, CDR1 is MNHEY and CDR2 is SMNVEV (reference sequence). This CDR3 has 16 residues. V lost 6 bases to trimming and J lost 8 bases, with 23 bases between them. The CDR3 DNA reads TGTGCCAGCAGCCCACTCAGCGGAGGGACCCGTCATGAGCAGTTCTTC. Protein product: CASSPLSGGTRHEQFF.

This clonotype occurred a few times. The J gene is TRBJ2-1, the V gene TRBV10-3, with a possible D match to TRBD2 (6 bases). Germline loops: CDR1 ENHRY, CDR2 SYGVKD. This CDR3 comprises 11 residues. Trimming cost V 6 bases and J 9 bases, with 9 bases left between them. The CDR3 is CAIRGGSEQFF. The DNA for the CDR3 is TGTGCCATCAGGGGAGGAAGTGAGCAGTTCTTC.

This chain links TRBV20-1 with TRBJ2-1, with 11 bases identical to TRBD1. Per germline, CDR1 DFQATT and CDR2 SNEGSKA (reference sequence). After removal of 8 bases from V and 0 bases from J, the junction contained 15 bases not matched to a gene. CDR3 length: 18 amino acids. The CDR3 region is CSSQPGQGVFRSYNEQFF. The CDR3 DNA is TGCAGTTCTCAGCCGGGACAGGGGGTTTTCCGCTCCTACAATGAGCAGTTCTTC.

The J gene is TRBJ2-1, the V gene TRBV6-2 or TRBV6-3; 10 bases match TRBD1. The CDR3 totals 16 residues. Per germline, CDR1 MNHEY and CDR2 SVGEGT. Germline trimming cut 2 bases from V and 10 bases from J; bases unmatched to any gene: 11. CDR3 amino acids: CASSYGDRGTSYEQFF. The CDR3 coding sequence is TGTGCCAGCAGTTACGGGGACAGGGGAACTTCCTACGAGCAGTTCTTC.

The V gene is TRBV10-2, the J gene TRBJ2-4; no reliable D call. The DNA end is a closer match to TRBJ2-7, so the J assignment may be wrong. CDR1 and CDR2 (germline): WSHSY, SAAADI. This CDR3 comprises 14 residues. CDR3: CASSDRVPDYEQYF. In nucleotides, the CDR3 is TGCGCCAGCAGTGATCGGGTTCCAGACTACGAGCAGTACTTC.

In this sample, this clonotype turned up a few times. This chain links TRBV10-3 with TRBJ1-2; 8 nucleotides align to TRBD1. Losses at the gene ends were 10 bases for V and 2 bases for J; bases not matched to a gene: 3. The CDR3 sequence is 12 residues long. Germline V gene lookup returns CDR1 ENHRY and CDR2 SYGVKD. As DNA, the CDR3 is TGTGCCACCCGGACAGGGAACTATGGCTACACCTTC. This codes for CATRTGNYGYTF.

J is TRBJ2-5 and V is TRBV28; perhaps TRBD2 as D (5 bases). The CDR3 is made up of 16 amino acids. V was pared by 2 bases and J by 1 base, with 14 bases between. Germline CDR1 reads MDHEN; CDR2 reads SYDVKM. The CDR3 reads CASSLGVTRAQETQYF. DNA for the CDR3: TGTGCCAGCAGTTTAGGGGTTACTAGGGCCCAAGAGACCCAGTACTTC.

The chain recombines TRBV7-2 with TRBJ2-3; TRBD2 agrees at 12 bases. The length of the CDR3 is 16 residues. Looked up from germline, CDR1 is SGHTA and CDR2 is FQGNSA. Trimming removed 2 bases from V and 4 bases from J; junction bases left unmatched: 4. CDR3 nucleotides: TGTGCCAGCAGCTTACGACTAGCGGGGGATTCAGATACGCAGTATTTT. This gives the protein CASSLRLAGDSDTQYF. The variable domain in full, with the rest retrieved from reference TRBV7-2 and TRBJ2-3, is GAGVSQSPSNKVTEKGKDVELRCDPISGHTALYWYRQSLGQGLEFLIYFQGNSAPDKSGLPSDRFSAERTGGSVSTLTIQRTQQEDSAVYLCASSLRLAGDSDTQYFGPGTRLTVL.

V is TRBV2 and J is TRBJ1-2, with 9 bases that match TRBD1. The J segment lost 4 bases and the V segment lost 7 bases, leaving 10 bases of the junction unmatched. Germline V gene lookup returns CDR1 SNHLY and CDR2 FYNNEI. CDR3 length: 15 amino acids. The CDR3 DNA is TGTGCCAGCACAGGACAGGGGCACAGGGGCTATGGCTACACCTTC. This translates into CASTGQGHRGYGYTF.

The chain combines TRBV5-1 with TRBJ1-4; TRBD1 aligns across 10 bases. Trimming cost V 2 bases and J 7 bases; bases outside gene matches: 5. The germline gives CDR1 SGHRS, CDR2 YFSETQ. This CDR3 comprises 15 residues. The CDR3 DNA is TGCGCCAGCAGCTTTGAAGGGACAGGGGTTGAAAAACTGTTTTTT. It is translated as CASSFEGTGVEKLFF.

This chain joins TRBV7-8 and TRBJ2-5; 7 bases fit TRBD1. This CDR3 has 14 residues. Germline V gives CDR1 SGHVS, CDR2 FQNEAQ. The V segment lost 3 bases and the J segment 4 bases; nucleotides outside the gene matches: 5. The CDR3 DNA reads TGTGCCAGCAGCTTGCTACAGGGGCCAGAGACCCAGTACTTC. The encoded protein is CASSLLQGPETQYF.

This clonotype was seen only a few times. The rearrangement joins TRBV15 to TRBJ2-1; 10 positions agree with TRBD1. Germline CDR1 is LNHNV and CDR2 is YYDKDF (reference sequence). The V gene end was trimmed by 3 bases and the J gene end by 6 bases; junction bases not matched to a gene: 5. This CDR3 is 15 amino acids long. CDR3 sequence reads: CATSRAGQGINEQFF. The CDR3 DNA is TGTGCCACCAGCAGGGCGGGACAGGGGATCAATGAGCAGTTCTTC.

The chain combines TRBV5-1 with TRBJ2-5; D perhaps matches TRBD1 (6 bases). Germline V gene lookup returns CDR1 SGHRS and CDR2 YFSETQ. The CDR3 extends over 13 amino acids. Trimming stripped 3 bases from V and 11 bases from J, with 17 bases between. CDR3: CASSSTGLVEQYF. DNA of the CDR3: TGCGCCAGCAGCTCAACAGGGTTGGTTGAGCAGTACTTC.

This clonotype was seen more than once but under ten times. The gene calls are TRBV11-1 and TRBJ2-1; D unclear. Looked up from germline, CDR1 is SGHAT and CDR2 is FQDESV (reference sequence). This CDR3 has 12 residues. V was pared by 6 bases and J by 8 bases, with 11 bases between. CDR3 residues: CASSPLGYEQFF. The CDR3 DNA sequence: TGTGCCAGCAGTCCACTGGGGTATGAGCAGTTCTTC.